This entry lists 8 T cell receptor beta chains sequenced from one sample in a study of blood T cell repertoires in COVID-19. Clones were read by immunoSEQ multiplex PCR, and TCRdb kept only the in-frame ones, dropping some. In the table there are over 200,000 clones, 85% of which are singletons. Material: PBMCs or T cells enriched from blood (not recorded which). Receptor source: a man between 35 and 55 years old who had recovered from COVID-19.

The chain links TRBV19 to TRBJ2-7; 9 nucleotides align to TRBD2. V lost 0 bases, J lost 3 bases, and 18 bases stayed unmatched. The germline V gene has CDR1 LNHDA and CDR2 SQIVND (reference sequence). This CDR3 has 20 amino acids. CDR3 in DNA: TGTGCCAGTAGTATAGATCCGGTGGGAACCGGGACTAGCCAGCACTACGAGCAGTACTTC. This gives the protein CASSIDPVGTGTSQHYEQYF.

This CDR3 reads CASSFMTGSGGYNSPLHF. The CDR3 DNA sequence: TGTGCCAGCAGCTTCATGACAGGGTCCGGCGGCTATAATTCACCCCTCCACTTT. V is TRBV5-8 and J is TRBJ1-6, with TRBD1 matching over 7 bases. Looked up from germline, CDR1 is SGHTS and CDR2 is YDEGEE. The CDR3 is 18 amino acids. V was pared by 2 bases and J by 3 bases, with 11 bases of the junction left unmatched.

A note on this clone: Its ends do not fully match the called genes, so a read error is possible. CDR3 bases: TGTGCCAGCAGTTTGGAACAGGGGATCCCTGGAAACACCATATATTTT. Translating gives CASSLEQGIPGNTIYF. The chain carries TRBV5-5 and TRBJ1-3, with 7 bases matching TRBD1. The CDR3 loop spans 16 amino acids. Per germline, CDR1 SGHKS and CDR2 YYEKEE (reference sequence). The full variable domain, completed using reference TRBV5-5 and TRBJ1-3, is DAGVTQSPTHLIKTRGQQVTLRCSPISGHKSVSWYQQVLGQGPQFIFQYYEKEERGRGNFPDRFSARQFPNYSSELNVNALLLGDSALYLCASSLEQGIPGNTIYFGEGSWLTVV.

This chain uses TRBV10-3 with TRBJ2-3; possibly TRBD2 for D (6 bases). In germline, CDR1 is ENHRY, CDR2 SYGVKD. The germline V and J ends were trimmed by 5 bases and 5 bases, with 14 bases remaining between them. The CDR3 consists of 14 residues. The CDR3 loop is CAISHGPREDTQYF. DNA for the CDR3: TGTGCCATCAGTCATGGCCCGCGGGAAGATACGCAGTATTTT.

The rearrangement joins TRBV5-4 to TRBJ2-2; TRBD2 is a possible D gene (5 bases). Germline CDR1 SGHNT, CDR2 YYREEE (reference sequence). The V gene lost 4 bases and the J gene lost 5 bases, with 12 bases spanning the gap. The CDR3 spans 14 residues. The DNA of the CDR3 is TGTGCCAGCAGCCCCACGGGATTAACCGGGGAGCTGTTTTTT. Translating it yields CASSPTGLTGELFF. The whole variable domain, filled in from reference TRBV5-4 and TRBJ2-2, reads ETGVTQSPTHLIKTRGQQVTLRCSSQSGHNTVSWYQQALGQGPQFIFQYYREEENGRGNFPPRFSGLQFPNYSSELNVNALELDDSALYLCASSPTGLTGELFFGEGSRLTVL.

This chain uses TRBV2 with TRBJ1-4; D is undetermined. CDR3 length: 14 amino acids. The ends were cut back, 4 bases at V and 1 base at J, with 7 bases in the middle. CDR1 is SNHLY and CDR2 is FYNNEI in the germline V gene. This CDR3 reads CASSVLRTNEKLFF. The CDR3 DNA is TGTGCCAGCAGTGTTTTGAGAACTAATGAAAAACTGTTTTTT.

The V gene is TRBV30, the J gene TRBJ2-2; the D gene is possibly TRBD2 (7 bases). CDR3 length: 17 amino acids. CDR1 is GTSNPN and CDR2 is SVGIG in the germline V gene (reference sequence). V shed 5 bases and J shed 1 base, with 20 bases lying between them. The CDR3 protein is CAWALWGGSWNTGELFF. In nucleotides, the CDR3 is TGTGCCTGGGCCCTGTGGGGGGGCTCTTGGAACACCGGGGAGCTGTTTTTT.

This clone was observed a single time. This sequence joins TRBV10-3 and TRBJ2-7; 8 nucleotides agree with TRBD2. V lost 2 bases and J lost 2; bases outside the gene matches: 8. This CDR3 contains 16 residues. Germline CDR1 reads ENHRY; CDR2 reads SYGVKD. CDR3 in amino acids: CAISEPETSATYEQYF. In DNA, the CDR3 is TGTGCCATCAGTGAGCCGGAGACTAGCGCGACCTACGAGCAGTACTTC.